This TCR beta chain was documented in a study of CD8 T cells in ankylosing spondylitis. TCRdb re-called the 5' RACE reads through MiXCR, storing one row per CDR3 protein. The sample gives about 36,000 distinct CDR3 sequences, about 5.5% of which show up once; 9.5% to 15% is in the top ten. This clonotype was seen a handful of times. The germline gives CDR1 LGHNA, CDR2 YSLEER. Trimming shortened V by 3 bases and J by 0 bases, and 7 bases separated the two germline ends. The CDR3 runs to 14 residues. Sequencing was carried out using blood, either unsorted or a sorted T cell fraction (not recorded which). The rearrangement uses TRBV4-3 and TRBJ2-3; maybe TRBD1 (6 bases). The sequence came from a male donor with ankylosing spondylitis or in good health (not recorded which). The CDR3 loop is CASSQTGSTDTQYF. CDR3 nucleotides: TGCGCCAGCAGCCAGACAGGCAGCACAGATACGCAGTATTTT.